These T cell receptor beta chains were read from a single sample in a study of T cells in Graves' hyperthyroidism and ophthalmopathy. One entry per CDR3 protein results from TCRdb running MiXCR on the multiplex PCR reads. The sample consists of about 840,000 distinct CDR3 sequences, about 38% of them appearing once. The specimen was blood. These receptors were taken from a man aged 18 to 29 with Graves' hyperthyroidism. Both conserved end residues are part of each CDR3. Fields, in order: CDR3 protein, V gene, J gene.

CDR3aa: CASSRGGTGFFEQYF; v_gene: TRBV7-2; j_gene: TRBJ2-7
CDR3aa: CASSNFPPYTF; v_gene: TRBV19; j_gene: TRBJ1-2
CDR3aa: CASSSAGTNTGELFF; v_gene: TRBV5-1; j_gene: TRBJ2-2
CDR3aa: CASSRWTDDYEQYF; v_gene: TRBV7-9; j_gene: TRBJ2-7
CDR3aa: CASSMRGASNQPQHF; v_gene: TRBV19; j_gene: TRBJ1-5
CDR3aa: CASSSIRSSTETQYF; v_gene: TRBV7-9; j_gene: TRBJ2-5
CDR3aa: CASSLAFTAEQYF; v_gene: TRBV7-2; j_gene: TRBJ2-7
CDR3aa: CSAKGREGYEQYF; v_gene: TRBV20-1; j_gene: TRBJ2-7
CDR3aa: CASSDGAYGYTF; v_gene: TRBV6-5; j_gene: TRBJ1-2
CDR3aa: CASSVGSGEPEAFF; v_gene: TRBV9; j_gene: TRBJ1-1
CDR3aa: CASSPTDNYEQYF; v_gene: TRBV12-3/TRBV12-4; j_gene: TRBJ2-7
CDR3aa: CASSSGRIETQYF; v_gene: TRBV10-3; j_gene: TRBJ2-5
CDR3aa: CASSSPLNTGELFF; v_gene: TRBV5-1; j_gene: TRBJ2-2
CDR3aa: CAGSLTSGTGELFF; v_gene: TRBV7-3; j_gene: TRBJ2-2
CDR3aa: CASSLEAGDGYTF; v_gene: TRBV7-3; j_gene: TRBJ1-2
CDR3aa: CASSQVFGRSYEQYF; v_gene: TRBV4-1; j_gene: TRBJ2-7
CDR3aa: CASSLEPSNSPLHF; v_gene: TRBV5-6; j_gene: TRBJ1-6